Below, 11 T cell receptor beta chains from the same sample are listed, as sequenced in a study of T-cell reconstitution after alpha-beta-depleted transplantation in children. Researchers prepared the TCRbeta library using unique molecular identifiers, the study reports. TCRdb fed the PCR reads into MiXCR, producing one record per CDR3 protein. The top ten clones hold roughly 2.3% of a sample with hundreds of thousands of distinct CDR3 sequences, 10% to 15% of them seen once. Sample: PBMCs, mostly from graft donor cells, taken 360 days after TCRalphabeta/CD19-depleted stem cell transplant. All receptors come from a male patient between 5 and 17 years old who had a stem cell transplant for acute myeloid leukemia, so the T cells may come from the graft donor.

This clonotype was seen many times. The chain couples TRBV5-1 to TRBJ2-7, with 10 positions matching TRBD1. Germline V gene data show CDR1 as SGHRS and CDR2 as YFSETQ. This CDR3 is built from 13 residues. The ends lost 3 bases at V and 3 bases at J; junction bases unmatched: 0. The CDR3 DNA follows: TGCGCCAGCAGCTGGGACAGGGGCTACGAGCAGTACTTC. It is translated as CASSWDRGYEQYF.

This clonotype has more than one count but fewer than ten. The chain's CDR3 is CASRDYLRNSYEQYF. Written as DNA, the CDR3 is TGTGCCAGCAGGGACTATCTACGGAACTCCTACGAGCAGTACTTC. The V and J genes are TRBV28 and TRBJ2-7; a possible D gene is TRBD2 (6 bases). The CDR3 loop spans 15 amino acids. With 6 bases removed from V and 0 bases from J, the gap between germline ends came to 15 bases. CDR1 is MDHEN, CDR2 SYDVKM, per germline.

This clonotype has a count of ten or more. V gene TRBV4-2 combines with J gene TRBJ1-2, with D possibly being TRBD1 (5 bases). The V gene lost 4 bases and the J gene lost 4 bases, with 10 bases spanning the gap. CDR1 is LGHNA and CDR2 is YNFKEQ in the germline V gene. The CDR3 totals 13 residues. CDR3: CASSPGRTYGYTF. The CDR3 DNA reads TGTGCCAGCAGCCCGGGACGGACCTATGGCTACACCTTC.

This clonotype occurred many times. The chain carries TRBV29-1 and TRBJ2-1, with D hard to call. V was trimmed by 3 bases and J by 16 bases, leaving 7 bases between them. CDR1 is SQVTM, CDR2 ANQGSEA, per germline. CDR3 length: 8 amino acids. This CDR3 reads CSVDSGFF. DNA of the CDR3: TGCAGCGTTGATTCAGGTTTCTTC.

This clonotype was found a few times. The rearrangement links TRBV28 to TRBJ2-2; the D is unclear. Germline-derived CDR1 and CDR2 are MDHEN and SYDVKM. The CDR3 covers 14 residues. Trimming shortened V by 8 bases and J by 3 bases, and 13 bases separated the two germline ends. In DNA form, the CDR3 reads TGTGCCAGCCCCTCTCCCCAGTACACCGGGGAGCTGTTTTTT. It codes for CASPSPQYTGELFF.

This clonotype was detected many times. The chain employs TRBV2 and TRBJ2-3; TRBD2 matches at 8 bases. In germline, CDR1 is SNHLY, CDR2 FYNNEI. CDR3 length equals 16 residues. The V segment lost 3 bases and the J segment 2 bases; nucleotides outside the gene matches: 7. CDR3: CASSDPGRVLTDTQYF. As DNA, the CDR3 is TGTGCCAGCAGTGACCCCGGGAGGGTACTCACAGATACGCAGTATTTT.

This chain connects TRBV5-1 to TRBJ1-1, with D unclear. The CDR3 length is 11 residues. Per the germline V gene, CDR1 is SGHRS and CDR2 is YFSETQ. Trimming removed 5 bases at V and 8 bases at J, with 10 bases between. The CDR3 DNA reads TGCGCCAGCAGAGCCGGGCAGGAAGCTTTCTTT. It specifies CASRAGQEAFF. The whole variable domain, remainder taken from reference TRBV5-1 and TRBJ1-1, is KAGVTQTPRYLIKTRGQQVTLSCSPISGHRSVSWYQQTPGQGLQFLFEYFSETQRNKGNFPGRFSGRQFSNSRSEMNVSTLELGDSALYLCASRAGQEAFFGQGTRLTVV.

This clonotype was seen a handful of times. The J gene is TRBJ1-1, the V gene TRBV28, with D uncertain. Between the trimmed V and J ends, which lost 6 bases and 4 bases, there was a span of 18 bases. Germline V gene data show CDR1 as MDHEN and CDR2 as SYDVKM. The CDR3 spans 15 residues. The CDR3 reads CASSPPILKTTEAFF. In DNA form, the CDR3 reads TGTGCCAGCAGCCCCCCTATACTGAAGACCACTGAAGCTTTCTTT. The whole variable domain, remainder taken from reference TRBV28 and TRBJ1-1, is DVKVTQSSRYLVKRTGEKVFLECVQDMDHENMFWYRQDPGLGLRLIYFSYDVKMKEKGDIPEGYSVSREKKERFSLILESASTNQTSMYLCASSPPILKTTEAFFGQGTRLTVV.

This clonotype has more than one count but fewer than ten. The rearrangement uses TRBV29-1 and TRBJ2-7; D is unresolved. With 2 bases removed from V and 8 bases from J, the gap between germline ends came to 10 bases. The CDR3 spans 11 residues. Germline V gene data show CDR1 as SQVTM and CDR2 as ANQGSEA. CDR3 nucleotide sequence: TGCAGCGTTGAAACCCCTACTCAGCAGTACTTC. Translated, it gives CSVETPTQQYF.

The J gene is TRBJ2-6, the V gene TRBV19; no definite D call. The CDR3 is 17 residues long. Per germline, CDR1 LNHDA and CDR2 SQIVND (reference sequence). V gave up 6 bases and J gave up 0 bases, with 15 bases separating them. The CDR3 region has the DNA TGTGCCAGTAGAAGCTCTTCTTGGGGCTCTGGGGCCAACGTCCTGACTTTC. Translating gives CASRSSSWGSGANVLTF.

This clonotype has a count of ten or more. The chain combines TRBV20-1 with TRBJ2-3, with D hard to call. The CDR3 consists of 16 residues. The germline gives CDR1 DFQATT, CDR2 SNEGSKA (reference sequence). The V gene lost 6 bases and the J gene lost 0 bases, with 19 bases spanning the gap. The CDR3 bases are TGCAGTGCGCAGGCATGGCTAGGGCCTAGCACAGATACGCAGTATTTT. As protein: CSAQAWLGPSTDTQYF.